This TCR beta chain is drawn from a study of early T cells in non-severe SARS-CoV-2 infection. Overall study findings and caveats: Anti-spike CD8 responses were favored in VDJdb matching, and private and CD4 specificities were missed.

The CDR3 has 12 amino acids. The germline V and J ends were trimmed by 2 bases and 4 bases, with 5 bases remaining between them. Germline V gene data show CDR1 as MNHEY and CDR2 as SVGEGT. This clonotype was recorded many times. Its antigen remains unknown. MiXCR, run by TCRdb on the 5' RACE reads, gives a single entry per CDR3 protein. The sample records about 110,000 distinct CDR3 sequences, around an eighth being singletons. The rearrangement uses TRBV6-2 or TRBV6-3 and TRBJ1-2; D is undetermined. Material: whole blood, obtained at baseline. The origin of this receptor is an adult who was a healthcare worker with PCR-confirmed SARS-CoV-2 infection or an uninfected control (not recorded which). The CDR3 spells CASSYGSYGYTF. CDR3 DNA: TGTGCCAGCAGTTACGGCAGCTATGGCTACACCTTC.